The rows below give T cell receptor beta chains drawn from one sample of a study of blood T cell repertoires in COVID-19. Sequenced by immunoSEQ multiplex PCR; TCRdb stores in-frame clones only, minus some. This sample carries approximately 46,000 clones, roughly 81% of them seen once, and the ten largest clones take less than 15%. Specimen: peripheral blood. These receptor sequences come from a woman aged 70-85 years in a cohort sampled during active COVID-19. CDR3s include the opening cysteine and the closing phenylalanine or tryptophan. Each record gives: V gene, D gene, J gene, clone size, CDR3 DNA, CDR3 protein. D genes are given only for firm matches. Size is stated for part of the rows, as once, few or many counts, or as a class when the clone is expanded.

TRBV19	.	TRBJ2-1	.	TGTGCCAGCCAACTGGCGGTAGGCTCCTACAATGAGCAGTTCTTC	CASQLAVGSYNEQFF
TRBV7-9	TRBD2	TRBJ2-5	.	TGTGCCAGCAGCTTAGCGGGGACTAGCGGGAGGCAAGAGACCCAGTACTTC	CASSLAGTSGRQETQYF
TRBV14	TRBD2	TRBJ2-5	.	TGTGCCAGCAGCCAAGCAGGAGCTAGCGGGAGGGAGACCCAGTACTTC	CASSQAGASGRETQYF
TRBV4-1	TRBD1	TRBJ2-2	.	TGCGCCAGCAGCCAGGCACAGGGGTTCACCGGGGAGCTGTTTTTT	CASSQAQGFTGELFF
TRBV28	.	TRBJ1-2	.	TGTGCCAGCAGTTTAGGGCAGGGATACTATGGCTACACCTTC	CASSLGQGYYGYTF
TRBV19	TRBD2	TRBJ2-7	.	TGTGCCAGTAGTCCCCTTTCGCTAGCGGGAGGCGAGCAGTACTTC	CASSPLSLAGGEQYF
TRBV2	TRBD1	TRBJ1-5	.	TGTGCCAGCAGATGGGCACAGGGGAATCAGCCCCAGCATTTT	CASRWAQGNQPQHF
TRBV4-3	TRBD1	TRBJ2-1	.	TGCGCCAGCAGCCAAGCCTACAGGGGGAGCTCCTACAATGAGCAGTTCTTC	CASSQAYRGSSYNEQFF
TRBV3-1/TRBV3-2	.	TRBJ1-3	medium-sized	TGTGCCAGCAGCCAAGGCCCGGGAATGGCAAACACCATATATTTT	CASSQGPGMANTIYF
TRBV27	TRBD1	TRBJ1-2	.	TGTGCCAGCAGGAGGGGGCAGGGAGGCTATGGCTACACCTTC	CASRRGQGGYGYTF
TRBV2	TRBD2	TRBJ2-1	few	TGTGCCAGCACCGAAGTCACTAGCGGGAGTGGAGAGCAGTTCTTC	CASTEVTSGSGEQFF
TRBV6-6	TRBD2	TRBJ2-7	.	TGTGCCAGCACCCAACTAGCGGGAGTCTACGAGCAGTACTTC	CASTQLAGVYEQYF
TRBV7-7	TRBD1	TRBJ2-3	.	TGTGCCAGCAGCTTAGAGGGGGCCAGCACAGATACGCAGTATTTT	CASSLEGASTDTQYF
TRBV30	TRBD1	TRBJ1-5	.	TGTGCCGGGGGGGAAGGGGGCTTGGATCAGCCCCAGCATTTT	CAGGEGGLDQPQHF
TRBV28	TRBD1	TRBJ2-5	.	TGTGCCAGCAGAGCACAGGGGGCAGGGGAGACCCAGTACTTC	CASRAQGAGETQYF
TRBV19	.	TRBJ1-6	.	TGTGCCAGTAGAACCCGGGGGACGAATTCACCCCTCCACTTT	CASRTRGTNSPLHF
TRBV5-4	TRBD2	TRBJ2-7	.	TGTGCCAGCAGCTTGCACGGCGGGAGGGCCTACGAGCAGTACTTC	CASSLHGGRAYEQYF
TRBV3-1/TRBV3-2	TRBD1	TRBJ2-2	.	TGTGCCAGCAGCCAGGTGCAGGGGGCGACCGGGGAGCTGTTTTTT	CASSQVQGATGELFF
TRBV6-2/TRBV6-3	.	TRBJ1-1	few	TGTGCCAGCAGTTACATAGGGGGTAGCACTGAAGCTTTCTTT	CASSYIGGSTEAFF
TRBV28	.	TRBJ2-7	once	TGTGCTCTCACCCCAGGGCCTTCCTACGAGCAGTACTTC	CALTPGPSYEQYF
TRBV6-2/TRBV6-3	.	TRBJ2-2	.	TGTGCCAGCAGTTACCTGGCGGGATCGAACACCGGGGAGCTGTTTTTT	CASSYLAGSNTGELFF
TRBV7-2	.	TRBJ2-5	.	TGTGCCAGCAGCTTCCCCTACAGGGTACAGACCCAGTACTTC	CASSFPYRVQTQYF
TRBV7-3	TRBD2	TRBJ2-2	.	TGTGCCAGCAGCTTAACTGGGACTAGCGGGAGAGGGGAGCTGTTTTTT	CASSLTGTSGRGELFF
TRBV19	.	TRBJ1-4	.	TGTGCCAGCAGGGGAATTACCTCAGAAAAACTGTTTTTT	CASRGITSEKLFF
TRBV11-2	TRBD1	TRBJ1-1	.	TGTGCCAGCAGCCCCGGACAGGGGGCGACGACGAACACTGAAGCTTTCTTT	CASSPGQGATTNTEAFF
TRBV5-1	.	TRBJ2-3	.	TGCGCCAGCAGCTTGGGTGGCGGGGGCACAGATACGCAGTATTTT	CASSLGGGGTDTQYF
TRBV27	.	TRBJ1-1	.	TGTGCCAGCAGTTTATTCTCAGGGAAAGGGGCTGAAGCTTTCTTT	CASSLFSGKGAEAFF
TRBV2	TRBD2	TRBJ2-7	.	TGTGCCAGCAATTGGGACCCTAGGGGATCAGCGGGACCCTACGAGCAGTACTTC	CASNWDPRGSAGPYEQYF
TRBV24-1	.	TRBJ2-1	.	TGTGCCACCAGTGATACTAAGGACAGCTACAATGAGCAGTTCTTC	CATSDTKDSYNEQFF
TRBV5-4	.	TRBJ1-1	.	TGTGCCAGCAGCCAGACAGCGAACACTGAAGCTTTCTTT	CASSQTANTEAFF
TRBV19	TRBD1	TRBJ1-4	.	TGTGCCAGTAGTGCGGGGACAGGGAAAGGAGAAAAACTGTTTTTT	CASSAGTGKGEKLFF
TRBV7-9	.	TRBJ1-2	.	TGTGCCAGCAGCACCGGGTTCTATGGCTACACCTTC	CASSTGFYGYTF
TRBV19	TRBD1	TRBJ2-5	few	TGTGCCAGTAGTATTACAGGGGGCGCGGAGACCCAGTACTTC	CASSITGGAETQYF
TRBV7-2	TRBD2	TRBJ2-5	.	TGTGCCAGCAGCCCGGGACTAGCGGGAAAGGACCAAGAGACCCAGTACTTC	CASSPGLAGKDQETQYF
TRBV11-2	.	TRBJ1-2	.	TGTGCCAGCAGCTTTGGGGCGGGGGCCGGGGGCTACACCTTC	CASSFGAGAGGYTF
TRBV23-1	TRBD1	TRBJ2-2	.	TGCGCCACGGAAGACAGGGCCGGGGAGCTGTTTTTT	CATEDRAGELFF
TRBV6-5	TRBD1	TRBJ2-5	.	TGTGCCAGCAGTTACAGGGACAGGGGGCAAGAGACCCAGTACTTC	CASSYRDRGQETQYF
TRBV6-5	.	TRBJ1-1	.	TGTGCCAGCAACGAGCTCAGGAAAGCTTTCTTT	CASNELRKAFF
TRBV25-1	TRBD1	TRBJ2-7	.	TGTGCCAGCAGCCGGACAGGGGAGGCCGAGCAGTACTTC	CASSRTGEAEQYF
TRBV2	TRBD1	TRBJ1-1	.	TGTGCCAGCAGAAGTGACAGGGGGCGTAGCACTGAAGCTTTCTTT	CASRSDRGRSTEAFF
TRBV5-1	TRBD2	TRBJ2-1	.	TGCGCCAGCAGCTTAAATAGCGGGGAAAGGGATGAGCAGTTCTTC	CASSLNSGERDEQFF
TRBV5-4	TRBD2	TRBJ2-1	.	TGTGCCAGCAGCTCCCCAGGGACTAGCGGCTACAATGAGCAGTTCTTC	CASSSPGTSGYNEQFF
TRBV10-1	TRBD1	TRBJ1-1	.	TGCGCCAGCAGGGGACAGGGGCCTGAAGCTTTCTTT	CASRGQGPEAFF
TRBV11-3	.	TRBJ2-1	.	TGTGCCAGCAGCTTAGTGACGACGAAGGGGACACAGTACAATGAGCAGTTCTTC	CASSLVTTKGTQYNEQFF
TRBV20-1	TRBD1	TRBJ2-7	.	TGCAGTGCTAGTGCTCGGACAGGGCCATACGAGCAGTACTTC	CSASARTGPYEQYF
TRBV28	TRBD1	TRBJ1-1	.	TGTGCCAGCAGTTTACCGCCGGGACAGGACGGGAGTTTCTTT	CASSLPPGQDGSFF
TRBV5-1	TRBD1	TRBJ1-5	large	TGCGCCAGCAGCCCCCTCCCACAGGGGAGCAATCAGCCCCAGCATTTT	CASSPLPQGSNQPQHF
TRBV6-5	.	TRBJ1-5	.	TGTGCCAGCAGAACAGGGTATGAGCCCCAGCATTTT	CASRTGYEPQHF
TRBV5-1	TRBD2	TRBJ2-3	.	TGCGCCAGCAGCCCTGGAGGTAGCGGGAGGGCCCCAGATACGCAGTATTTT	CASSPGGSGRAPDTQYF
TRBV10-2	.	TRBJ2-7	.	TGCGCCAGCAGTGGAACGGCAGGGGCCTCCTACGAGCAGTACTTC	CASSGTAGASYEQYF
TRBV10-2	TRBD1	TRBJ1-4	.	TGCGCCACTAGGGACAGATATAATGAAAAACTGTTTTTT	CATRDRYNEKLFF
TRBV7-2	.	TRBJ2-1	.	TGTGCCAGCAGCTCCGGGAGAAGGCTTGAGCAGTTCTTC	CASSSGRRLEQFF